This entry features one TCR beta chain sequence. The antigen is not known. Trimming cost V 2 bases and J 1 base, with 5 bases left between them. The germline V gene has CDR1 SQVTM and CDR2 ANQGSEA. The CDR3 spans 12 residues. The source of the sample is a study of STAT3 mutations in large granular lymphocyte leukemia. Profiling relied on immunoSEQ multiplex PCR, and the TCRdb table lists in-frame clones only, not all of them. The sample has 2,500 or so clones, roughly a third seen once. General study points: In several patients, dominant TCR clone burden exceeded STAT3 mutant burden. Differing intervals and regimens complicate linking therapy response to clone burden. Every T-cell large granular lymphocyte leukemia patient had at least one immunodominant TCR beta clonotype. TCR clonotype switching after therapy occurred in about 30% of the 18 patients.

The sequencing input was PBMCs. The TCR originated in a human donor with T large granular lymphocyte leukemia. Some clones in this sample may be carry-over from other donors' samples. This rearrangement joins TRBV29-1 to TRBJ1-2; no firm D call. CDR3 loop: CSVEMDNYGYTF. The CDR3 nucleotides read TGCAGCGTTGAAATGGATAACTATGGCTACACCTTC. The full variable domain, in which reference TRBV29-1 and TRBJ1-2 provide the parts outside the CDR3, is SAVISQKPSRDICQRGTSLTIQCQVDSQVTMMFWYRQQPGQSLTLIATANQGSEATYESGFVIDKFPISRPNLTFSTLTVSNMSPEDSSIYLCSVEMDNYGYTFGSGTRLTVV.